This T cell receptor (beta chain) was recovered during a study of T cell repertoires in cytomegalovirus infection. For the study at large: Public signatures in TCR beta pointed to CMV infection and matching HLA type.

Using its own MiXCR run on the reads, TCRdb lists one record per CDR3 protein. The sample lists about 770,000 distinct CDR3 sequences, approximately 32% seen once, with around 13% in the top ten. Germline values: CDR1 SNHLY, CDR2 FYNNEI. This CDR3 region has 13 residues. Trimming took off 4 bases at V and 8 bases at J, with 14 bases between the two ends. In this sample, this clonotype turned up a few times. Its antigen is unknown. The TCR comes from a human donor in good health (CMV status not recorded). Some clones in this sample may be carry-over from other donors' samples. Sequences were derived from cultured CD8+ T cells from PBMCs, sampled from culture after CMV antigen stimulation. The chain carries TRBV2 and TRBJ1-1; D perhaps matches TRBD1 (6 bases). The CDR3 is CASSGTRGFEAFF. For the CDR3, the DNA is TGTGCCAGCAGTGGGACAAGGGGGTTCGAAGCTTTCTTT.